The next 28 T cell receptor beta chains were all read from a single sample in a study of cytomegalovirus exposure and HLA in healthy donors. PCR amplification relied on 60 Vbeta primers (plus 13 Jbeta primers). TCRdb keeps only in-frame clones here, not all; method: immunoSEQ multiplex PCR. The sample includes approximately 160,000 clones, 77% of them seen just once. Sequencing was done on a sample of PBMCs. The receptors shown here come from a woman aged 40 to 49 in good health and CMV-seropositive.

This rearrangement joins TRBV19 to TRBJ2-2; unclear D gene. The CDR3 has 15 residues. V lost 3 bases, J lost 0 bases, and 8 bases lay in between. Germline loops: CDR1 LNHDA, CDR2 SQIVND (reference sequence). Here the CDR3 DNA reads TGTGCCAGTAGTATTGAGGCCTCGAACACCGGGGAGCTGTTTTTT. It yields the protein CASSIEASNTGELFF.

The rearrangement links TRBV9 to TRBJ2-7; D perhaps matches TRBD2 (5 bases). V gave up 0 bases and J gave up 3 bases, with 13 bases separating them. The CDR3 has 15 residues. Germline V CDR1 and CDR2: SGDLS, YYNGEE. This CDR3 reads CASSVGVANLYEQYF. CDR3 nucleotides: TGTGCCAGCAGCGTAGGTGTAGCGAACCTCTACGAGCAGTACTTC. Combining the CDR3 with reference TRBV9 and TRBJ2-7 gives the whole variable domain DSGVTQTPKHLITATGQRVTLRCSPRSGDLSVYWYQQSLDQGLQFLIQYYNGEERAKGNILERFSAQQFPDLHSELNLSSLELGDSALYFCASSVGVANLYEQYFGPGTRLTVT.

This clone was seen once. This chain uses TRBV4-1 with TRBJ2-7; TRBD2 matches 11 bases. The V gene end was trimmed by 0 bases and the J gene end by 3 bases; junction bases not matched to a gene: 10. Germline values: CDR1 MGHRA, CDR2 YSYEKL. This CDR3 has 18 amino acids. The CDR3 sequence is CASSQDSLAGGRDYEQYF. DNA of the CDR3: TGCGCCAGCAGCCAAGATAGTCTAGCGGGAGGTAGGGACTACGAGCAGTACTTC.

This clone was seen a single time. The gene calls are TRBV5-6 and TRBJ2-3, with 8 bases that match TRBD2. Germline V gives CDR1 SGHDT, CDR2 YYEEEE. Trimming removed 2 bases from V and 3 bases from J; junction bases left unmatched: 11. The CDR3 covers 17 residues. The CDR3 is CASSLTGLVKGTDTQYF. For the CDR3, the DNA is TGTGCCAGCAGCTTAACGGGACTAGTCAAAGGGACAGATACGCAGTATTTT.

This clone has more than one count but fewer than ten. The chain uses TRBV19 and TRBJ1-3; D may be TRBD1 (5 bases). Trimming took off 11 bases at V and 0 bases at J, with 23 bases between the two ends. In germline, CDR1 is LNHDA, CDR2 SQIVND (reference sequence). The CDR3 has 17 amino acids. DNA for the CDR3: TGTGCCTCTAAGGCGGGGACTTTCGCTACCTCTGGAAACACCATATATTTT. Its protein product is CASKAGTFATSGNTIYF.

The J gene is TRBJ2-4, the V gene TRBV28; TRBD2 aligns across 7 bases. From germline, CDR1 is MDHEN and CDR2 SYDVKM. The CDR3 totals 15 residues. The trim removed 3 bases at V and 9 bases at J, leaving 11 bases unmatched. The CDR3 spells CASSLGGRTGSIQYF. The CDR3, as DNA: TGTGCCAGCAGTTTGGGCGGGAGAACGGGGAGCATTCAGTACTTC.

This chain connects TRBV6-5 to TRBJ1-1, with D possibly matching TRBD1 (6 bases). Trimming removed 6 bases at V and 4 bases at J, with 18 bases between. The CDR3 totals 15 residues. Germline CDR1 reads MNHEY; CDR2 reads SVGAGI. CDR3 sequence reads: CASRGQSGGGTEAFF. The DNA for the CDR3 is TGTGCCAGCAGAGGACAGTCCGGAGGCGGCACTGAAGCTTTCTTT.

V and J are TRBV14 and TRBJ2-3; no reliable D call. The CDR3 length is 15 residues. Trimming took off 0 bases at V and 2 bases at J, with 9 bases between the two ends. Germline values: CDR1 SGHDN, CDR2 FVKESK. Here the CDR3 DNA reads TGTGCCAGCAGCCAAGATCTGAGCCCCACAGATACGCAGTATTTT. As protein: CASSQDLSPTDTQYF.

The V and J genes are TRBV19 and TRBJ2-7; 7 bases are shared with TRBD1. This CDR3 has 15 amino acids. V dropped 4 bases and J dropped 7; count of bases not matched to a gene: 13. In germline, CDR1 is LNHDA, CDR2 SQIVND (reference sequence). CDR3 amino acids: CASSSTGTAATEQYF. CDR3 in DNA: TGTGCCAGTAGTAGCACCGGGACAGCGGCTACAGAGCAGTACTTC.

This sequence joins TRBV19 and TRBJ2-3, with TRBD2 matching over 8 bases. Trimming took 5 bases from V and 2 from J; bases not matched to a gene: 6. The CDR3 has 15 residues. CDR1 and CDR2 from the germline V gene are LNHDA and SQIVND (reference sequence). The CDR3 region is CASSSLAGSTDTQYF. Written as DNA, the CDR3 is TGTGCCAGTAGTTCCTTAGCGGGGTCCACAGATACGCAGTATTTT. Combining the CDR3 with reference TRBV19 and TRBJ2-3 gives the whole variable domain DGGITQSPKYLFRKEGQNVTLSCEQNLNHDAMYWYRQDPGQGLRLIYYSQIVNDFQKGDIAEGYSVSREKKESFPLTVTSAQKNPTAFYLCASSSLAGSTDTQYFGPGTRLTVL.

V usage is TRBV19 and J usage is TRBJ1-2; D is perhaps TRBD1 (6 bases). The germline V and J ends were trimmed by 3 bases and 4 bases, with 12 bases remaining between them. The CDR3 totals 14 residues. Germline V gene lookup returns CDR1 LNHDA and CDR2 SQIVND (reference sequence). CDR3 DNA sequence: TGTGCCAGTAGTATTACAGGGTCTGGCTATGGCTACACCTTC. It translates to CASSITGSGYGYTF.

The chain recombines TRBV5-8 with TRBJ2-1; weak D call: TRBD1 (7 bases). V was trimmed by 0 bases and J by 7 bases, leaving 8 bases between them. Germline loops: CDR1 SGHTS, CDR2 YDEGEE. CDR3 length equals 13 residues. The chain's CDR3 is CASSLAGGNEQFF. The CDR3 DNA sequence: TGTGCCAGCAGCTTGGCAGGGGGGAATGAGCAGTTCTTC.

The chain uses TRBV19 and TRBJ2-1; 10 bases agree with TRBD2. Germline CDR1 and CDR2: LNHDA and SQIVND (reference sequence). The CDR3 is made up of 18 amino acids. With 2 bases clipped from V and 3 bases from J, the junction kept 10 bases outside the gene matches. The CDR3 bases are TGTGCCAGTAGTATACCCCCCAAGACTAGCGGGCACTACAATGAGCAGTTCTTC. Its protein product is CASSIPPKTSGHYNEQFF.

A single count supports this clone. The V gene is TRBV4-2, the J gene TRBJ2-2; unclear D gene. V lost 4 bases, J lost 1 base, and 7 bases lay in between. The germline V gene has CDR1 LGHNA and CDR2 YNFKEQ. The CDR3 sequence is 14 residues long. The DNA of the CDR3 is TGTGCCAGCAGCCGCGAGTTGAACACCGGGGAGCTGTTTTTT. Its translation: CASSRELNTGELFF.

The V call is TRBV7-2, the J call TRBJ1-6, with 7 bases identical to TRBD1. The CDR3 spans 16 residues. Germline V lookup: CDR1 SGHTA, CDR2 FQGNSA. Trimming at V came to 4 bases and at J to 10 bases, leaving 13 bases not matched to a gene. In DNA, the CDR3 is TGTGCCAGCAGCTCCCTGGCAGGGGGAGGATTGTCACCCCTCCACTTT. This encodes CASSSLAGGGLSPLHF.

The CDR3 DNA reads TGTGCCAGCAGTTATGAGAGACAGGGCTACGAGCAGTACTTC. Amino acid sequence: CASSYERQGYEQYF. The chain has TRBV6-1 and TRBJ2-7; 7 bases are a match to TRBD1. This CDR3 has 14 residues. Germline CDR1 reads MNHNS; CDR2 reads SASEGT. V was pared by 5 bases and J by 3 bases, with 7 bases of the junction left unmatched.

The rearrangement uses TRBV25-1 and TRBJ2-5; D is possibly TRBD1 (6 bases). The CDR3 is made up of 15 amino acids. The V end was cut by 0 bases, the J end by 3 bases, with 11 bases between. Looked up from germline, CDR1 is MGHDK and CDR2 is SYGVNS. As DNA, the CDR3 is TGTGCCAGCAGTGAATATTGGACAGATGAAGAGACCCAGTACTTC. This translates into CASSEYWTDEETQYF.

V gene TRBV10-1 combines with J gene TRBJ2-7; 11 nucleotides line up with TRBD1. This CDR3 contains 15 residues. CDR1 is WNHNN and CDR2 is SYGVQD in the germline V gene (reference sequence). The ends lost 0 bases at V and 6 bases at J; junction bases unmatched: 4. The CDR3 nucleotides are TGCGCCAGCAGTGAGTCAAGGACAGGGGGCTTCGAGCAGTACTTC. Its protein product is CASSESRTGGFEQYF.

The rearrangement uses TRBV9 and TRBJ2-3, with 9 bases identical to TRBD2. CDR1 and CDR2 from the germline V gene are SGDLS and YYNGEE. The CDR3 consists of 16 residues. Trimming at V came to 0 bases and at J to 4 bases, leaving 6 bases not matched to a gene. This CDR3 is CASSVGAAGGPDTQYF. CDR3 DNA sequence: TGTGCCAGCAGCGTAGGAGCGGCGGGAGGGCCAGATACGCAGTATTTT.

The rearrangement uses TRBV4-1 and TRBJ1-1, with 9 bases matching TRBD1. V gave up 0 bases and J gave up 1 base; unmatched junction bases: 3. The CDR3 is made up of 16 amino acids. CDR1 MGHRA and CDR2 YSYEKL come from the germline V gene. The CDR3 DNA is TGCGCCAGCAGCCAAGATCCGGGACAGGGGAACACTGAAGCTTTCTTT. Translated: CASSQDPGQGNTEAFF.

The rearrangement links TRBV28 to TRBJ1-1; D not resolved. The germline V gene encodes CDR1 MDHEN and CDR2 SYDVKM. This CDR3 is built from 14 residues. Trimming shortened V by 2 bases and J by 1 base, and 8 bases separated the two germline ends. CDR3 bases: TGTGCCAGCAGTTTAAGCCGCTCGAACACTGAAGCTTTCTTT. Its protein is CASSLSRSNTEAFF.

The chain carries TRBV7-9 and TRBJ2-5, with a weak D call TRBD2 (5 bases). Trimming stripped 5 bases from V and 1 base from J, with 14 bases between. The CDR3 sequence is 15 residues long. The germline V gene encodes CDR1 SEHNR and CDR2 FQNEAQ (reference sequence). The CDR3 is CASSPERTVQETQYF. CDR3 sequence (DNA): TGTGCCAGCAGCCCCGAGCGGACGGTCCAAGAGACCCAGTACTTC.

J is TRBJ2-7 and V is TRBV16, with TRBD2 matching 10 bases. V shed 3 bases, J shed 0 bases, and the junction held 2 bases outside the gene matches. This CDR3 is built from 15 residues. Germline V gene data show CDR1 as KGHSY and CDR2 as FQNENV. This CDR3 reads CASSHASGSSYEQYF. The CDR3 DNA reads as TGTGCCAGCAGCCATGCTAGCGGGAGCTCCTACGAGCAGTACTTC.

The chain combines TRBV7-2 with TRBJ1-4, with unresolved D. V gave up 5 bases and J gave up 8 bases, with 18 bases separating them. This CDR3 is built from 15 residues. From germline, CDR1 is SGHTA and CDR2 FQGNSA. The CDR3 DNA is TGTGCCAGCAGCCACGAGCGGGTTGTAGCCGAAAAACTGTTTTTT. Translation gives CASSHERVVAEKLFF.

This sequence joins TRBV28 and TRBJ1-1; D gene unclear. The CDR3 spans 15 residues. Germline-derived CDR1 and CDR2 are MDHEN and SYDVKM. The V gene lost 5 bases and the J gene lost 0 bases, with 13 bases spanning the gap. CDR3 residues: CASSEAAGMNTEAFF. As DNA, the CDR3 is TGTGCCAGCAGTGAGGCGGCCGGTATGAACACTGAAGCTTTCTTT.

The J gene is TRBJ2-3, the V gene TRBV29-1; D is unresolved. The CDR3 length is 12 residues. The germline V gene encodes CDR1 SQVTM and CDR2 ANQGSEA. Trimming took off 3 bases at V and 3 bases at J, with 7 bases between the two ends. The CDR3 DNA reads as TGCAGCGTTGACTCTCTGACAGATACGCAGTATTTT. It encodes CSVDSLTDTQYF.

This clone was found a few times. The chain uses TRBV7-9 and TRBJ1-4; TRBD1 is a possible D gene (5 bases). The CDR3 spans 14 residues. The germline V gene has CDR1 SEHNR and CDR2 FQNEAQ (reference sequence). V was shortened by 2 bases and J by 6 bases, with 10 bases between the two germline ends. The CDR3 DNA reads TGTGCCAGCAGCTTATGGCAGGGCGATGAAAAACTGTTTTTT. Translation gives CASSLWQGDEKLFF.

This clone was detected once. This chain connects TRBV4-1 to TRBJ2-5, with 9 positions matching TRBD1. The DNA end lines up better with TRBJ2-7; the J call may be wrong. The CDR3 totals 16 residues. Germline V gene sequence: CDR1 MGHRA, CDR2 YSYEKL. As DNA, the CDR3 is TGCGCCAGCAGCCAAGATTGGGGACAGGGATTCTACGAGCAGTACTTC. Amino acids: CASSQDWGQGFYEQYF.